The 14 T cell receptor beta chains reported below all come from one sample, sequenced in a study of blood T cell repertoires in COVID-19. TCRdb keeps only in-frame clones here, not all; method: immunoSEQ multiplex PCR. The sample yields 85,000 to 90,000 clones, roughly 86% seen once. What was sequenced was peripheral blood. Receptor source: an elderly woman with acute or convalescent COVID-19.

V is TRBV10-3 and J is TRBJ1-2; 7 bases line up with TRBD1. CDR3 length equals 16 residues. The germline V gene has CDR1 ENHRY and CDR2 SYGVKD. Unmatched junction bases numbered 8, after V lost 2 bases and J lost 2 bases. The CDR3 reads CAISEPGVDRNYGYTF. The CDR3, as DNA: TGTGCCATCAGTGAGCCGGGAGTGGACAGGAACTATGGCTACACCTTC.

The chain uses TRBV2 and TRBJ2-2; 7 bases agree with TRBD1. Germline CDR1 reads SNHLY; CDR2 reads FYNNEI. V shed 2 bases and J 3 bases; nucleotides not matched to a gene: 27. CDR3 length: 23 amino acids. CDR3 DNA: TGTGCCAGCAGTGAATCGGAAATCACCGGGACAGAACGTCCTTACTCGGACACCGGGGAGCTGTTTTTT. It translates to CASSESEITGTERPYSDTGELFF.

The chain employs TRBV18 and TRBJ2-2, with a possible D match to TRBD2 (5 bases). Trimming left V 0 bases short and J 0 bases short, with 11 bases between. CDR1 is KGHSH, CDR2 LQKENI, per germline. The CDR3 runs to 17 residues. The CDR3 region is CASSPPNPGTNTGELFF. CDR3 in DNA: TGTGCCAGCTCACCACCGAATCCGGGGACGAACACCGGGGAGCTGTTTTTT.

This chain links TRBV24-1 with TRBJ2-3; D is perhaps TRBD2 (7 bases). Per the germline V gene, CDR1 is KGHDR and CDR2 is SFDVKD. There are 15 residues in the CDR3. Trimming left V 4 bases short and J 1 base short, with 11 bases between. The CDR3 coding sequence is TGTGCCACCAGTGAGGGGGGGCAGGGCACAGATACGCAGTATTTT. Its protein is CATSEGGQGTDTQYF.

The genes are TRBV18 and TRBJ2-3; 7 bases are shared with TRBD2. V shed 1 base, J shed 4 bases, and the junction held 14 bases outside the gene matches. This CDR3 region has 18 residues. CDR1 and CDR2 from the germline V gene are KGHSH and LQKENI. The CDR3 DNA sequence: TGTGCCAGCTCACCACTGCGCCCCGGGGCGGGAGCCTCAGATACGCAGTATTTT. It encodes CASSPLRPGAGASDTQYF.

The chain couples TRBV12-3 or TRBV12-4 to TRBJ1-1; 8 nucleotides line up with TRBD1. This CDR3 is 13 amino acids long. V lost 7 bases, J lost 7 bases, and 8 bases stayed unmatched. CDR3: CASNPDRGVEAFF. The CDR3 DNA follows: TGTGCCAGCAACCCCGACAGGGGTGTTGAAGCTTTCTTT.

V gene TRBV5-1 combines with J gene TRBJ2-7, with TRBD2 matching over 12 bases. V shed 2 bases and J 4 bases; nucleotides not matched to a gene: 7. This CDR3 contains 16 residues. CDR1 is SGHRS, CDR2 YFSETQ, per germline. The CDR3 sequence: CASSFQLAGGLYEQYF. Here the CDR3 DNA reads TGCGCCAGCAGCTTCCAACTAGCGGGAGGACTATACGAGCAGTACTTC. Combining the CDR3 with reference TRBV5-1 and TRBJ2-7 gives the whole variable domain KAGVTQTPRYLIKTRGQQVTLSCSPISGHRSVSWYQQTPGQGLQFLFEYFSETQRNKGNFPGRFSGRQFSNSRSEMNVSTLELGDSALYLCASSFQLAGGLYEQYFGPGTRLTVT.

CDR3 loop: CASSIWAQGSRGGLGYTF. CDR3 DNA: TGTGCCAGTAGTATATGGGCGCAAGGGTCAAGGGGAGGACTTGGCTACACCTTC. This chain joins TRBV19 and TRBJ1-2; D is perhaps TRBD1 (5 bases). Germline CDR1 and CDR2: LNHDA and SQIVND (reference sequence). The CDR3 has 18 amino acids. Trimming left V 2 bases short and J 7 bases short, with 26 bases between. Looking up the rest from reference TRBV19 and TRBJ1-2 gives the full variable domain: DGGITQSPKYLFRKEGQNVTLSCEQNLNHDAMYWYRQDPGQGLRLIYYSQIVNDFQKGDIAEGYSVSREKKESFPLTVTSAQKNPTAFYLCASSIWAQGSRGGLGYTFGSGTRLTVV.

About this clone: In the same sample, other DNA sequences code for this CDR3. This chain links TRBV5-1 with TRBJ2-2; the D gene is possibly TRBD1 (5 bases). CDR1 SGHRS and CDR2 YFSETQ come from the germline V gene. The CDR3 loop spans 13 amino acids. The V end lost 2 bases, the J end lost 7 bases, and 9 bases lay between the germline ends. The CDR3 loop is CASSFSGIGELFF. In nucleotides, the CDR3 is TGCGCCAGCAGCTTTTCAGGGATCGGGGAGCTGTTTTTT.

The CDR3 region is CASSLSGQGYNEQFF. The CDR3 DNA is TGCGCCAGCAGCCTATCGGGACAGGGGTACAATGAGCAGTTCTTC. The chain combines TRBV5-1 with TRBJ2-1, with 10 bases aligning to TRBD1. The V gene's germline CDR1 is SGHRS and CDR2 YFSETQ. Unmatched junction bases numbered 5, after V lost 4 bases and J lost 4 bases. The CDR3 has 15 residues.

This clone was observed a few times. The chain joins TRBV14 to TRBJ2-3; D might be TRBD1 (5 bases). Between the trimmed V and J ends, which lost 4 bases and 8 bases, there was a span of 10 bases. The length of the CDR3 is 12 residues. Germline loops: CDR1 SGHDN, CDR2 FVKESK. The CDR3 loop is CASSPLGATQYF. CDR3 bases: TGTGCCAGCAGCCCTCTAGGGGCTACGCAGTATTTT.

This clone has more than one count but fewer than ten. The chain carries TRBV19 and TRBJ2-5, with 9 positions matching TRBD2. The CDR3 is 13 amino acids. Looked up from germline, CDR1 is LNHDA and CDR2 is SQIVND (reference sequence). V shed 6 bases, J shed 5 bases, and the junction held 4 bases outside the gene matches. In nucleotides, the CDR3 is TGTGCCAGTAGGGGTAGCGGGAGTGAGACCCAGTACTTC. Translated, it gives CASRGSGSETQYF.

The chain couples TRBV27 to TRBJ2-6; D unclear. Germline-derived CDR1 and CDR2 are MNHEY and SMNVEV (reference sequence). V was shortened by 6 bases and J by 1 base, with 4 bases between the two germline ends. The CDR3 runs 13 residues. The CDR3 DNA follows: TGTGCCAGCAGACATTCTGGGGCCAACGTCCTGACTTTC. Translated, it gives CASRHSGANVLTF.

The chain couples TRBV5-1 to TRBJ2-1; 14 bases are a match to TRBD2. The CDR3 spans 16 residues. V was clipped by 2 bases and J by 7 bases; unmatched bases: 5. CDR1 is SGHRS and CDR2 is YFSETQ in the germline V gene. This CDR3 reads CASSLQGLAGVNEQFF. The CDR3 nucleotides read TGCGCCAGCAGCTTACAGGGACTAGCGGGGGTGAATGAGCAGTTCTTC.